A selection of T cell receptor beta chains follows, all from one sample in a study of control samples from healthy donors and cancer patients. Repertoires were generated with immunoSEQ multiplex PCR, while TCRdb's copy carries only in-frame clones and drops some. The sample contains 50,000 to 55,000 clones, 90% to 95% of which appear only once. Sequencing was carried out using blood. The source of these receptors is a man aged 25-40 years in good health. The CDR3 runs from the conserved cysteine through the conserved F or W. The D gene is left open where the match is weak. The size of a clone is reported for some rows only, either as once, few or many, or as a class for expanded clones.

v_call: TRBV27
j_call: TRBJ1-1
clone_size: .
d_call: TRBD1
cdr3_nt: TGTGCCAGCAGAAGACAGGGGTTGGCTGAAGCTTTCTTT
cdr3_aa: CASRRQGLAEAFF

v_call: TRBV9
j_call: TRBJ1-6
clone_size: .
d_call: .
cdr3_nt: TGTGCCAGCAGCGATTCAGGGTTTAATTCACCCCTCCACTTT
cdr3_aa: CASSDSGFNSPLHF

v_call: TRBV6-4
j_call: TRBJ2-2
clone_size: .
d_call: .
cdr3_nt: TGTGCCAGCAGCCCCTCAGGGTCCGCCGGGGAGCTGTTTTTT
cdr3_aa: CASSPSGSAGELFF

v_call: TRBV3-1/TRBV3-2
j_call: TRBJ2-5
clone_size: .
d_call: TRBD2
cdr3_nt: TGTGCCAGCAGCCCAGCGGGAGAGGGGGATCAAGAGACCCAGTACTTC
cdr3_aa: CASSPAGEGDQETQYF

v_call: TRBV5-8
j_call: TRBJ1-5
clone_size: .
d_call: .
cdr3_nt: TGTGCCAGCAGCTCTTATAGCAATCAGCCCCAGCATTTT
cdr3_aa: CASSSYSNQPQHF

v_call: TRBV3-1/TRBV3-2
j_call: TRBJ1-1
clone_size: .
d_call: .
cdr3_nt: TGTGCCAGCAGCCAGGGGACACCAACGAACACTGAAGCTTTCTTT
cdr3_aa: CASSQGTPTNTEAFF

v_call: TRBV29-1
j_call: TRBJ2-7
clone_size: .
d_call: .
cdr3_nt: TGCAGCGTTGAGGGGGCTAGCTACGAGCAGTACTTC
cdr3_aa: CSVEGASYEQYF

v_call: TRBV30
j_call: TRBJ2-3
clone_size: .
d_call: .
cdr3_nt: TGTGCCTGGAGTCTGTTCCGAGATACGCAGTATTTT
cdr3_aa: CAWSLFRDTQYF

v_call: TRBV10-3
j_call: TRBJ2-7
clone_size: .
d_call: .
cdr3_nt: TGTGCCATCAGTGGCTCGACTAGTGCCCACGAGCAGTACTTC
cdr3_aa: CAISGSTSAHEQYF

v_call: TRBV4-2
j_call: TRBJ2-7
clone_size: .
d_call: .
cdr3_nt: TGTGCCAGCAGCCAAGGTACAGGCGAGTACGAGCAGTACTTC
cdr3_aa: CASSQGTGEYEQYF

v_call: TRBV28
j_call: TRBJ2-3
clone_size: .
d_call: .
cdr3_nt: TGTGCCAGCAGTTTCTCGGGGTCTACGCAGTATTTT
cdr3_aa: CASSFSGSTQYF

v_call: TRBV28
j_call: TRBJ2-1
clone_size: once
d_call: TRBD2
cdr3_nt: TGTGCCAGCGGGCTACTAGCGGGAGGGCGGTACAATGAGCAGTTCTTC
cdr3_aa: CASGLLAGGRYNEQFF

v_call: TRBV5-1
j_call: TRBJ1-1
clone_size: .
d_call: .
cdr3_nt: TGCGCCAGCAGCTCGACACCACAGGACCTGAACACTGAAGCTTTCTTT
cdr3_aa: CASSSTPQDLNTEAFF

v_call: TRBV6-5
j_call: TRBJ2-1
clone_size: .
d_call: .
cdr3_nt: TGTGCCAGCAGTTTAGGACTGGGCGATGAGCAGTTCTTC
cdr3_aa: CASSLGLGDEQFF

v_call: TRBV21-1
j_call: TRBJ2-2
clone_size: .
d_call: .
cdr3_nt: TGTGCCAGCAGCAAAGCTTGGGGAGGAGCTGTTTTT
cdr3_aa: CASSKAWGGAVF

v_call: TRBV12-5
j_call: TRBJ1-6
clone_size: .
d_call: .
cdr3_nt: TGTGCTAGTGGTTTGGTGGCTGATGATTCACCCCTCCACTTT
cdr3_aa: CASGLVADDSPLHF

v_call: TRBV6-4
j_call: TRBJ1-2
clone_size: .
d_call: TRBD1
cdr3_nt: TGTGCCAGCAGCGAGAGGACAGGGAGTGGCTACACCTTC
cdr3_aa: CASSERTGSGYTF

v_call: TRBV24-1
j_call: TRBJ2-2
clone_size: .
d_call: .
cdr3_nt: TGTGCCACCAGTGATTTGAGGGGGAACACCGGGGAGCTGTTTTTT
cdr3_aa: CATSDLRGNTGELFF

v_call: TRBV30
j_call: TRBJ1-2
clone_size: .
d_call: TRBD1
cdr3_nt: TGTGCCTGGAGACGCACAGGGGGCAATGGCTACACCTTC
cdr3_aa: CAWRRTGGNGYTF

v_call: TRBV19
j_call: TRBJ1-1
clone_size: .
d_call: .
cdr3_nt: TGTGCCAGTGGTACGGGGGCTGAAGCTTTCTTT
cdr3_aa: CASGTGAEAFF

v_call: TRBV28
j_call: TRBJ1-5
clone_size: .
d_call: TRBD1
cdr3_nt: TGTGCCAGCAGTTGGCAGGGGGTTTATAGCAATCAGCCCCAGCATTTT
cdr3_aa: CASSWQGVYSNQPQHF

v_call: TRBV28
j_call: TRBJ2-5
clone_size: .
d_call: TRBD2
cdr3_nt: TGTGCCAGCAGCCCTATCAAACTAGCGGGAGGTACATTGGAGACCCAGTACTTC
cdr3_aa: CASSPIKLAGGTLETQYF

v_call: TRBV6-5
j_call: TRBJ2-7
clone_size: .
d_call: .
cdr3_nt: TGTGCCAGCAGTCTAAGACCGATTCAGAGCGAGCAGTACTTC
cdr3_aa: CASSLRPIQSEQYF

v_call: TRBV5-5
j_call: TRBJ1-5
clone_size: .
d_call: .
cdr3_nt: TGTGCCAGCAGCCCAAAGGGGGGGACATATAGCAATCAGCCCCAGCATTTT
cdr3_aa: CASSPKGGTYSNQPQHF

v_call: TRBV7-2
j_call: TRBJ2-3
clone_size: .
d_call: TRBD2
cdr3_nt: TGTGCCAGCAGCTTAGGGACTAGCGGGAGTGGGGCAGATACGCAGTATTTT
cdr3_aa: CASSLGTSGSGADTQYF

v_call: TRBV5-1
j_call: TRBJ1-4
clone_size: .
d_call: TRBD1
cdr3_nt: TGCGCCAGCAGCTTGGGGACAGGGGGTCGTGAAAAACTGTTTTTT
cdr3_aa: CASSLGTGGREKLFF

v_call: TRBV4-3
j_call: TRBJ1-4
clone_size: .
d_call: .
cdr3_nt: TGCGCCAGCAGCCAAGAGACGGACAGTCTGGGTGAAAAACTGTTTTTT
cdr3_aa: CASSQETDSLGEKLFF

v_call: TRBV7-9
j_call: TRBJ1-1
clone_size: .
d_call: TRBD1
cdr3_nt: TGTGCCAGCAGCTTAGCGATTGGACAGGGGACACCTGAAGCTTTCTTT
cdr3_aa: CASSLAIGQGTPEAFF

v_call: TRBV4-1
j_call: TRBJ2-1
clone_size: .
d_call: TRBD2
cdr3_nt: TGCGCCAGCAGCCAAGTGACTAGCGGGAGTCACAATGAGCAGTTCTTC
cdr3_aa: CASSQVTSGSHNEQFF

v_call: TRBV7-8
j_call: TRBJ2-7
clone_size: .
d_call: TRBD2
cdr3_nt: TGTGCCAGCAGCGCCGGGACTAGCGTCGGCGAGCAGTACTTC
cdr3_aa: CASSAGTSVGEQYF

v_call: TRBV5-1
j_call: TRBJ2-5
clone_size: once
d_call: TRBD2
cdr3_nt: TGCGCCAGCAGCCCCTGGGCTAGCGGGAGGGCCGGGGTGGAGACCCAGTACTTC
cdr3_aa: CASSPWASGRAGVETQYF

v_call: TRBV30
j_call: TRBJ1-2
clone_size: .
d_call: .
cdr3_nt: TGTGCCTGGAGGCACAGGGTTGGCTACACCTTC
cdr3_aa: CAWRHRVGYTF

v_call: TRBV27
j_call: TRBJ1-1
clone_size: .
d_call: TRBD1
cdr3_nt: TGTGCCAGCAGACGATACAGGGGTGACACTGAAGCTTTCTTT
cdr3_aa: CASRRYRGDTEAFF

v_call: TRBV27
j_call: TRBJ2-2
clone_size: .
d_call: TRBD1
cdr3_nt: TGTGCCAGCAGTTTATACCCCCCGACAGGGTGGACCGGGGAGCTGTTTTTT
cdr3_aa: CASSLYPPTGWTGELFF

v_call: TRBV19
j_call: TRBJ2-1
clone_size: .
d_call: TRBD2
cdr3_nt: TGTGCCAGTAGCGCGGGAGGCGATTACAATGAGCAGTTCTTC
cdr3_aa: CASSAGGDYNEQFF

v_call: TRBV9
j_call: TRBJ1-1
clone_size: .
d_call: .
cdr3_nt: TGTGCCAGCAGCGTAGACTATAACACTGAAGCTTTCTTT
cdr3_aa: CASSVDYNTEAFF

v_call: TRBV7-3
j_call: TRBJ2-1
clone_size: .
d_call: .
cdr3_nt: TGTGCCAGCAGCTTAAACCCGGGGCAGGGCAGCTACAATGAGCAGTTCTTC
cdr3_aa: CASSLNPGQGSYNEQFF

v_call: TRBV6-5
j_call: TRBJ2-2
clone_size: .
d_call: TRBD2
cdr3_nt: TGTGCCAGCCAGACTAGCTGGCGAAAGGGGGAGCTGTTTTTT
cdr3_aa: CASQTSWRKGELFF

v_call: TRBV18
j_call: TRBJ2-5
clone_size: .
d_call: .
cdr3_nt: TGTGCCAGCTCACCCCAAGAGACCCAGTACTTC
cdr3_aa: CASSPQETQYF

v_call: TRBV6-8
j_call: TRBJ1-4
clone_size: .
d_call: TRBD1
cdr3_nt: TGTGCCAGCAATTCGGGGGACAGCAAAACAACTAATGAAAAACTGTTTTTT
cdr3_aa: CASNSGDSKTTNEKLFF

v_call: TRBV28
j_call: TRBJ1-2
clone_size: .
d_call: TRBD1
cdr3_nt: TGTGCCAGCAGTCCTCAGGGGGTGGACTATGGCTACACCTTC
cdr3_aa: CASSPQGVDYGYTF

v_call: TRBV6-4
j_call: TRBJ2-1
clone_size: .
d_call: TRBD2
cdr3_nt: TGTGCCAGCAGTGAGGGTAGCGGGACCCCGCAGTTCTTC
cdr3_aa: CASSEGSGTPQFF